A single sample gave rise to the 6 T cell receptor beta chains below, sequenced in a study of Ad26.COV2.S vaccination and SARS-CoV-2 variants. TCRdb keeps only in-frame clones here, not all; method: immunoSEQ multiplex PCR. The data contain roughly 300,000 clones, about 88% of them seen just once; the ten biggest clones take up about 10%. The sample's treatment: about 20 received Ad26.COV2.S at low or high dose, single or two shots; 5 received placebo; per-sample allocation not given. Day 63 after the first injection of vaccine or placebo was the sampling time. The sequencing here drew on peripheral blood, taken in a trial of Ad26.COV2.S vaccine versus placebo. These receptors came from a person between 18 and 59 years old who received the Ad26.COV2.S COVID-19 vaccine or a placebo.

This clone was observed once. This rearrangement joins TRBV7-6 to TRBJ1-3; D not resolved. The V and J ends lost 5 bases and 4 bases respectively, with 15 bases between them. This CDR3 region has 15 residues. Germline CDR1 is SGHVS and CDR2 is FNYEAQ. CDR3 in amino acids: CASSPSGVAGNTIYF. DNA for the CDR3: TGTGCCAGCAGCCCTAGTGGGGTCGCCGGAAACACCATATATTTT.

This rearrangement joins TRBV5-1 to TRBJ1-3, with D uncertain. Per germline, CDR1 SGHRS and CDR2 YFSETQ. This CDR3 has 17 amino acids. Trimming cost V 0 bases and J 1 base, with 14 bases left between them. The CDR3 DNA reads TGCGCCAGCAGCTTGGGGGGAAACGCTGTATCTGGAAACACCATATATTTT. It is translated as CASSLGGNAVSGNTIYF. The whole variable domain, remainder taken from reference TRBV5-1 and TRBJ1-3, is KAGVTQTPRYLIKTRGQQVTLSCSPISGHRSVSWYQQTPGQGLQFLFEYFSETQRNKGNFPGRFSGRQFSNSRSEMNVSTLELGDSALYLCASSLGGNAVSGNTIYFGEGSWLTVV.

The V and J genes are TRBV14 and TRBJ2-1; D gene uncertain. CDR1 SGHDN and CDR2 FVKESK come from the germline V gene. The V gene lost 4 bases and the J gene lost 9 bases, with 13 bases spanning the gap. This CDR3 is built from 13 residues. The CDR3 DNA sequence: TGTGCCAGCAGCCGCACCCGGCCGGGTGAGCAGTTCTTC. It codes for CASSRTRPGEQFF. The variable domain in full, completed from reference TRBV14 and TRBJ2-1, reads EAGVTQFPSHSVIEKGQTVTLRCDPISGHDNLYWYRRVMGKEIKFLLHFVKESKQDESGMPNNRFLAERTGGTYSTLKVQPAELEDSGVYFCASSRTRPGEQFFGPGTRLTVL.

This chain links TRBV6-6 with TRBJ2-2; 7 bases line up with TRBD2. Germline trimming cut 6 bases from V and 5 bases from J; bases unmatched to any gene: 6. Germline V gives CDR1 MNHNY, CDR2 SVGAGI (reference sequence). This CDR3 spans 14 amino acids. CDR3 nucleotides: TGTGCCAGCAGGGGGCTGGGGGGGACCGGGGAGCTGTTTTTT. This sequence encodes CASRGLGGTGELFF.

The chain combines TRBV28 with TRBJ1-5; D gene ambiguous. V was shortened by 1 base and J by 4 bases, with 14 bases between the two germline ends. The CDR3 is 16 residues long. Germline CDR1 is MDHEN and CDR2 is SYDVKM. CDR3 nucleotides: TGTGCCAGCAGTTTATCGCAGCAGCTGAGAAATCAGCCCCAGCATTTT. This gives the protein CASSLSQQLRNQPQHF.

The chain is built from TRBV7-2 and TRBJ2-3, with D maybe TRBD1 (6 bases). Germline V CDR1 and CDR2: SGHTA, FQGNSA. The CDR3 runs 16 residues. V lost 2 bases, J lost 4 bases, and 16 bases lay in between. The CDR3, as DNA: TGTGCCAGCAGCTTACCGACCGGGACAAGGCCAGATACGCAGTATTTT. Translating it yields CASSLPTGTRPDTQYF.